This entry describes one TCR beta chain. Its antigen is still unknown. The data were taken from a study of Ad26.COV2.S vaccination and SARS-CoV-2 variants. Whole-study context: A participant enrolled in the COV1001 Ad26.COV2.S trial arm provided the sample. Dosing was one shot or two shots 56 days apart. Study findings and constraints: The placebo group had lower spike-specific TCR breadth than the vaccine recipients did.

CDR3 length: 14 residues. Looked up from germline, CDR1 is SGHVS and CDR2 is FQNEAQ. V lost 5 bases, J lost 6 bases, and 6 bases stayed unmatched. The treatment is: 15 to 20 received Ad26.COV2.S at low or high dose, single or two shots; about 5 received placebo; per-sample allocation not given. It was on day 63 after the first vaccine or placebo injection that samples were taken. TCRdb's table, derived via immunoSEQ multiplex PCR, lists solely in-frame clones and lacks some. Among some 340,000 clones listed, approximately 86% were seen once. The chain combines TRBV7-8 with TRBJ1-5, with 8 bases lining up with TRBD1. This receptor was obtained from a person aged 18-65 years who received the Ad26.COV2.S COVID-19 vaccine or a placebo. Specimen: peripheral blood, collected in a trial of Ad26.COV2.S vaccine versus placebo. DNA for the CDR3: TGTGCCAGCAGCCCTCGACAGGGGAGTCAGCCCCAGCATTTT. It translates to CASSPRQGSQPQHF. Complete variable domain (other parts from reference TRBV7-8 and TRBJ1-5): GAGVSQSPRYKVAKRGQDVALRCDPISGHVSLFWYQQALGQGPEFLTYFQNEAQLDKSGLPSDRFFAERPEGSVSTLKIQRTQQEDSAVYLCASSPRQGSQPQHFGDGTRLSIL.